The 22 T cell receptor beta chains reported below all come from one sample, sequenced in a study of blood T cells in healthy people across ages (dated by TCRdb to between 2014 and 2016). Library prep was done by 5' RACE. TCRdb records Illumina HiSeq 2500 as the sequencer. A second PCR of about 7 to 12 cycles was performed with a sample-barcoded 5' primer and a J-beta primer mix. TCRdb reran the public reads through fastp at Q25 and MiXCR, keeping productive beta chains. Duplicate CDR3 protein sequences are folded into a single record with the most common DNA and genes. The table for this sample lists around 600,000 distinct CDR3 sequences; roughly 48% of them were counted only once. The ten largest clones capture just under 25% of the sample. Sample: blood. The source of these receptors is a man older than 75 in good health.

The chain combines TRBV29-1 with TRBJ2-5; TRBD1 matches at 9 bases. With 2 bases clipped from V and 11 bases from J, the junction kept 9 bases outside the gene matches. The CDR3 loop spans 13 amino acids. Germline CDR1 is SQVTM and CDR2 is ANQGSEA. This CDR3 reads CSVELDRGGEQYF. The CDR3 coding sequence is TGCAGCGTTGAACTGGACAGGGGAGGGGAGCAGTACTTC.

The chain recombines TRBV7-2 with TRBJ1-2, with 8 bases fitting TRBD1. CDR3 length: 17 residues. Unmatched junction bases numbered 11, after V lost 2 bases and J lost 3 bases. Germline CDR1 and CDR2: SGHTA and FQGNSA. This CDR3 reads CASSLWISQGADYGYTF. CDR3 coding DNA: TGTGCCAGCAGCTTATGGATTAGTCAGGGGGCGGACTATGGCTACACCTTC.

The chain carries TRBV30 and TRBJ2-1; D may be TRBD1 (5 bases). The V end was cut by 3 bases, the J end by 8 bases, with 14 bases between. Per the germline V gene, CDR1 is GTSNPN and CDR2 is SVGIG (reference sequence). The CDR3 length is 13 residues. As DNA, the CDR3 is TGTGCCTGGAGGATTGCTGTAGGGGATGAGCAGTTCTTC. The encoded protein is CAWRIAVGDEQFF.

The chain links TRBV7-9 to TRBJ1-5; D unclear. In germline, CDR1 is SEHNR, CDR2 FQNEAQ (reference sequence). V dropped 5 bases and J dropped 0 bases, with 8 bases sitting between them. This CDR3 has 14 residues. For the CDR3, the DNA is TGTGCCAGCAGCCCCGGGCCTAGCAATCAGCCCCAGCATTTT. It specifies CASSPGPSNQPQHF.

The table lists this clonotype with a few counts. The V gene is TRBV20-1, the J gene TRBJ1-2, with D perhaps TRBD1 (5 bases). The CDR3 spans 11 residues. Germline-derived CDR1 and CDR2 are DFQATT and SNEGSKA (reference sequence). CDR3 nucleotide sequence: TGCAGCCCCGCTGGGGGCTATGGCTACACCTTC. Protein: CSPAGGYGYTF.

V gene TRBV29-1 combines with J gene TRBJ1-1; D gene ambiguous. Germline V gives CDR1 SQVTM, CDR2 ANQGSEA. This CDR3 comprises 13 residues. V shed 4 bases and J shed 7 bases, with 16 bases lying between them. CDR3 in amino acids: CSVVFRGRGEAFF. In DNA, the CDR3 is TGCAGCGTTGTGTTCCGGGGTCGGGGTGAAGCTTTCTTT.

The chain carries TRBV5-1 and TRBJ2-3; 7 nucleotides line up with TRBD2. Trimming removed 0 bases from V and 2 bases from J; junction bases left unmatched: 9. Germline V gene data show CDR1 as SGHRS and CDR2 as YFSETQ. This CDR3 has 17 residues. The CDR3 loop is CASSLASAGAPTDTQYF. As DNA, the CDR3 is TGCGCCAGCAGCTTGGCGTCCGCGGGAGCCCCCACAGATACGCAGTATTTT.

The chain combines TRBV25-1 with TRBJ1-1, with D uncertain. CDR1 is MGHDK and CDR2 is SYGVNS in the germline V gene. V shed 7 bases and J shed 4 bases, with 19 bases lying between them. This CDR3 has 15 residues. CDR3 residues: CASTEDFNSFTEAFF. The CDR3 region has the DNA TGTGCCAGCACAGAGGACTTCAACAGCTTCACTGAAGCTTTCTTT.

This clonotype came up a few times. V is TRBV3-1 and J is TRBJ1-2; D unclear. The CDR3 length is 15 residues. Germline V gives CDR1 LGHDT, CDR2 YNNKEL (reference sequence). V gave up 1 base and J gave up 4 bases, with 13 bases separating them. In DNA, the CDR3 is TGTGCCAGCAGCCAAGCAGTCCGGGAGGCCTATGGCTACACCTTC. Translated, it gives CASSQAVREAYGYTF.

This chain links TRBV25-1 with TRBJ1-2; D perhaps matches TRBD1 (5 bases). Trimming took off 4 bases at V and 2 bases at J, with 5 bases between the two ends. The CDR3 length is 12 residues. The germline CDR1 and CDR2 sequences are MGHDK and SYGVNS. The CDR3: CASSAGNYGYTF. As DNA, the CDR3 is TGTGCCAGCAGTGCAGGGAACTATGGCTACACCTTC.

The rearrangement links TRBV7-2 to TRBJ2-7; D remains ambiguous. Per the germline V gene, CDR1 is SGHTA and CDR2 is FQGNSA. V dropped 4 bases and J dropped 3 bases, with 10 bases sitting between them. This CDR3 is built from 13 residues. In nucleotides, the CDR3 is TGTGCCAGCAGCTACACAGTCATCTACGAGCAGTACTTC. Protein product: CASSYTVIYEQYF.

This clonotype was counted a single time. The V gene is TRBV28, the J gene TRBJ1-2; D possibly corresponds to TRBD1 (6 bases). V lost 6 bases and J lost 7, with 12 bases in between. CDR3 size: 12 residues. Germline CDR1 is MDHEN and CDR2 is SYDVKM. The CDR3 sequence: CASSQGYRGYTF. CDR3 bases: TGTGCCAGCAGCCAGGGGTACCGTGGCTACACCTTC.

The V and J genes are TRBV3-1 and TRBJ2-7; no reliable D call. The CDR3 runs 14 residues. Germline CDR1 LGHDT, CDR2 YNNKEL (reference sequence). V lost 2 bases and J lost 2, with 10 bases in between. The CDR3, as DNA: TGTGCCAGCAGCCAATTCGGGCTTGCCTACGAGCAGTACTTC. Translation gives CASSQFGLAYEQYF.

This clonotype has a handful of counts. This chain joins TRBV6-5 and TRBJ2-1, with 8 bases identical to TRBD1. Germline V lookup: CDR1 MNHEY, CDR2 SVGAGI. Trimming removed 0 bases from V and 5 bases from J; junction bases left unmatched: 6. CDR3 length: 16 amino acids. CDR3 in amino acids: CASSYSQQGANNEQFF. The DNA of the CDR3 is TGTGCCAGCAGTTACTCACAGCAGGGGGCGAACAATGAGCAGTTCTTC.

This chain uses TRBV20-1 with TRBJ1-5; 7 bases are shared with TRBD1. The V segment lost 3 bases and the J segment 3 bases; nucleotides outside the gene matches: 5. CDR3 length equals 14 residues. Per the germline V gene, CDR1 is DFQATT and CDR2 is SNEGSKA (reference sequence). DNA of the CDR3: TGCAGTGCTAGCTCCGGGACAGACAATCAGCCCCAGCATTTT. As protein: CSASSGTDNQPQHF.

The J gene is TRBJ1-1, the V gene TRBV20-1; D remains unclear. The CDR3 is 14 amino acids. CDR1 is DFQATT, CDR2 SNEGSKA, per germline (reference sequence). Trimming removed 5 bases at V and 4 bases at J, with 17 bases between. DNA of the CDR3: TGCAGTGCTCCAAAGAGTCGAGAGGGCACTGAAGCTTTCTTT. This codes for CSAPKSREGTEAFF.

This clonotype has only a few counts. The chain joins TRBV2 to TRBJ2-3; D might be TRBD2 (6 bases). This CDR3 is built from 12 residues. Trimming pared 4 bases from V and 6 bases from J, leaving 8 bases between. The V gene's germline CDR1 is SNHLY and CDR2 FYNNEI. The CDR3 here is CASSAAGDTQYF. The CDR3 DNA sequence: TGTGCCAGCAGTGCCGCGGGGGATACGCAGTATTTT.

The chain is built from TRBV28 and TRBJ1-2; 8 nucleotides line up with TRBD1. J gave up 6 bases and V 7 bases, and 7 bases lay outside the gene matches. The CDR3 contains 13 residues. Germline CDR1 MDHEN, CDR2 SYDVKM. The CDR3 DNA is TGTGCCAGCACTAGGACAGGGCGAAATGGCTACACCTTC. Translated, it gives CASTRTGRNGYTF.

CDR3 DNA sequence: TGCGCCAGCAGCTTGTTCGCTAGCGGGGGGGCGGGTTACAATGAGCAGTTCTTC. This translates into CASSLFASGGAGYNEQFF. The rearrangement links TRBV5-1 to TRBJ2-1; TRBD2 matches 12 bases. J lost 4 bases, V lost 1 base, and 9 bases had no gene match. The germline CDR1 and CDR2 sequences are SGHRS and YFSETQ. This CDR3 is built from 18 residues.

V and J are TRBV5-1 and TRBJ2-7; perhaps TRBD1 as D (5 bases). Trimming took off 0 bases at V and 6 bases at J, with 10 bases between the two ends. This CDR3 is built from 13 residues. The germline V gene has CDR1 SGHRS and CDR2 YFSETQ. The CDR3 bases are TGCGCCAGCAGCTTGGGGCAGGGAACCGAGCAGTACTTC. It codes for CASSLGQGTEQYF.

Only a few counts were recorded for this clonotype. This rearrangement joins TRBV3-1 to TRBJ1-1; D might be TRBD1 (5 bases). CDR1 is LGHDT, CDR2 YNNKEL, per germline (reference sequence). The CDR3 extends over 13 amino acids. V lost 1 base, J lost 5 bases, and 8 bases lay in between. CDR3: CASSQVEGTEAFF. The DNA for the CDR3 is TGTGCCAGCAGCCAAGTCGAGGGGACTGAAGCTTTCTTT.

This chain uses TRBV19 with TRBJ1-5; 10 nucleotides align to TRBD1. Germline V CDR1 and CDR2: LNHDA, SQIVND (reference sequence). The CDR3 is 15 amino acids. After removal of 4 bases from V and 4 bases from J, the junction contained 4 bases not matched to a gene. CDR3 sequence (DNA): TGTGCCAGTAGTAAGGGACAGGGGACGAATCAGCCCCAGCATTTT. Protein product: CASSKGQGTNQPQHF.